Below are 16 T cell receptor beta chains sequenced from a single sample in a study of preoperative IRX-2 immunotherapy in early breast cancer. Data came from immunoSEQ multiplex PCR; TCRdb stores just in-frame clones and leaves some out. The data contain tens of thousands of clones, 70% to 85% of them singletons. Treatment reported: preoperative locoregional IRX-2 cytokine immunotherapy. Sample collection was performed from a patient treated with IRX-2 immunotherapy. Source of these receptors: a human donor with breast cancer.

This clone has a handful of counts. This sequence joins TRBV28 and TRBJ2-2; D is possibly TRBD1 or TRBD2 (5 bases each). The CDR3 has 15 residues. CDR1 is MDHEN, CDR2 SYDVKM, per germline. Trimming pared 2 bases from V and 7 bases from J, leaving 14 bases between. This chain's CDR3 is CASSLTGLWGGELFF. Here the CDR3 DNA reads TGTGCCAGCAGTTTAACGGGGCTATGGGGCGGGGAGCTGTTTTTT.

This clone occurred a few times. V gene TRBV6-8 combines with J gene TRBJ2-2; the D gene is possibly TRBD1 (6 bases). CDR3 size: 17 residues. Trimming stripped 5 bases from V and 6 bases from J, with 22 bases between. Germline values: CDR1 MNHGY, CDR2 SAAAGT. This CDR3 reads CASSNRDKGVGAGELFF. The CDR3 coding sequence is TGTGCCAGCAGTAACCGGGACAAGGGTGTTGGGGCCGGGGAGCTGTTTTTT.

This chain uses TRBV19 with TRBJ1-1; 9 bases match TRBD1. CDR3 length: 13 amino acids. Trimming took 10 bases from V and 5 from J; bases not matched to a gene: 8. Germline loops: CDR1 LNHDA, CDR2 SQIVND (reference sequence). The DNA for the CDR3 is TGTGCCATTTCAGACAGGGGGAATACTGAAGCTTTCTTT. Protein sequence: CAISDRGNTEAFF.

J is TRBJ1-5 and V is TRBV30; TRBD1 is a possible D gene (5 bases). V was pared by 1 base and J by 7 bases, with 11 bases between. From germline, CDR1 is GTSNPN and CDR2 SVGIG (reference sequence). This CDR3 has 13 residues. This CDR3 reads CAWSGGIYQPQHF. In DNA form, the CDR3 reads TGTGCCTGGAGTGGGGGGATCTACCAGCCCCAGCATTTT.

In its sample, this clone was seen a few times. The rearrangement uses TRBV6-8 and TRBJ2-5; TRBD2 matches 8 bases. Unmatched junction bases numbered 0, after V lost 2 bases and J lost 1 base. Germline loops: CDR1 MNHGY, CDR2 SAAAGT. The CDR3 loop spans 14 amino acids. CDR3 nucleotides: TGTGCCAGCAGTTACACTAGCGGCCAAGAGACCCAGTACTTC. Protein product: CASSYTSGQETQYF.

The CDR3 nucleotides read TGTGCCAGCCGACAGGATAATACCGGGGAGCTGTTTTTT. It yields the protein CASRQDNTGELFF. The chain joins TRBV28 to TRBJ2-2; tentative D call: TRBD1 (6 bases). Trimming pared 8 bases from V and 5 bases from J, leaving 12 bases between. The CDR3 is made up of 13 amino acids. Per the germline V gene, CDR1 is MDHEN and CDR2 is SYDVKM. Combining the CDR3 with reference TRBV28 and TRBJ2-2 gives the whole variable domain DVKVTQSSRYLVKRTGEKVFLECVQDMDHENMFWYRQDPGLGLRLIYFSYDVKMKEKGDIPEGYSVSREKKERFSLILESASTNQTSMYLCASRQDNTGELFFGEGSRLTVL.

V gene TRBV28 combines with J gene TRBJ2-1, with D uncertain. The CDR3 contains 12 residues. Between the trimmed V and J ends, which lost 4 bases and 9 bases, there was a span of 10 bases. Germline loops: CDR1 MDHEN, CDR2 SYDVKM. CDR3: CASSYLRGEQFF. CDR3 nucleotide sequence: TGTGCCAGCAGTTACCTCCGCGGTGAGCAGTTCTTC.

This chain uses TRBV5-1 with TRBJ2-3, with TRBD2 as a possible D gene (7 bases). Germline V gene sequence: CDR1 SGHRS, CDR2 YFSETQ. This CDR3 contains 14 residues. The ends were cut back, 1 base at V and 6 bases at J, with 12 bases in the middle. The CDR3 is CASSLRGGADTQYF. In nucleotides, the CDR3 is TGCGCCAGCAGCTTGCGCGGGGGCGCCGATACGCAGTATTTT.

The rearrangement uses TRBV11-3 and TRBJ1-2; D call uncertain. V was clipped by 3 bases and J by 4 bases, with 15 bases between them. The CDR3 is made up of 15 amino acids. The V gene's germline CDR1 is SGHNT and CDR2 YENEEA. CDR3 nucleotide sequence: TGTGCCAGCAGCTTGGGAGACACCCGGGGCTATGGCTACACCTTC. Translated, it gives CASSLGDTRGYGYTF. The full variable domain, in which reference TRBV11-3 and TRBJ1-2 provide the parts outside the CDR3, is EAGVVQSPRYKIIEKKQPVAFWCNPISGHNTLYWYLQNLGQGPELLIRYENEEAVDDSQLPKDRFSAERLKGVDSTLKIQPAELGDSAVYLCASSLGDTRGYGYTFGSGTRLTVV.

The chain joins TRBV11-3 to TRBJ1-2, with D uncertain. The CDR3 is 16 amino acids. Germline V gives CDR1 SGHNT, CDR2 YENEEA. V lost 2 bases and J lost 4, with 17 bases in between. The CDR3 sequence: CASSLRYQYAAYGYTF. The DNA of the CDR3 is TGTGCCAGCAGCTTACGGTACCAGTACGCGGCCTATGGCTACACCTTC.

This clone was observed once. The chain combines TRBV15 with TRBJ2-5, with D possibly TRBD2 on 6 matching bases. Germline CDR1 LNHNV, CDR2 YYDKDF (reference sequence). V was clipped by 5 bases and J by 5 bases, with 15 bases between them. This CDR3 is built from 14 residues. The CDR3 spells CATSVPQGGETQYF. The CDR3 DNA reads TGTGCCACCAGCGTCCCGCAGGGAGGCGAGACCCAGTACTTC.

V gene TRBV19 combines with J gene TRBJ2-1; either TRBD1 or TRBD2 may supply D (6 bases each). Germline V gives CDR1 LNHDA, CDR2 SQIVND (reference sequence). This CDR3 spans 14 amino acids. V was trimmed by 6 bases and J by 6 bases, leaving 15 bases between them. CDR3: CASRGWSGANEQFF. The CDR3 DNA follows: TGTGCCAGTAGGGGTTGGTCGGGGGCCAATGAGCAGTTCTTC. Looking up the rest from reference TRBV19 and TRBJ2-1 gives the full variable domain: DGGITQSPKYLFRKEGQNVTLSCEQNLNHDAMYWYRQDPGQGLRLIYYSQIVNDFQKGDIAEGYSVSREKKESFPLTVTSAQKNPTAFYLCASRGWSGANEQFFGPGTRLTVL.

The rearrangement uses TRBV11-3 and TRBJ1-3, with 7 bases matching TRBD1. The CDR3 is made up of 16 amino acids. From germline, CDR1 is SGHNT and CDR2 YENEEA. V dropped 3 bases and J dropped 2; count of bases not matched to a gene: 7. The CDR3 loop is CASSFRQGRTGNTIYF. The CDR3 nucleotides read TGTGCCAGCAGCTTTCGACAGGGCCGCACTGGAAACACCATATATTTT.

This clone was detected a few times. The genes are TRBV6-8 and TRBJ1-2; D call uncertain. The CDR3 totals 14 residues. The V end lost 5 bases, the J end lost 4 bases, and 14 bases lay between the germline ends. Germline values: CDR1 MNHGY, CDR2 SAAAGT. CDR3 DNA: TGTGCCAGCAGTAGGACCGCGGGCGGCTATGGCTACACCTTC. It yields the protein CASSRTAGGYGYTF.

The V call is TRBV19, the J call TRBJ2-2; D is possibly TRBD1 (5 bases). The CDR3 loop spans 13 amino acids. In germline, CDR1 is LNHDA, CDR2 SQIVND (reference sequence). The ends were cut back, 8 bases at V and 3 bases at J, with 10 bases in the middle. CDR3 region: CASHSRDTGELFF. Here the CDR3 DNA reads TGTGCCAGTCATTCCAGGGACACCGGGGAGCTGTTTTTT.

The chain employs TRBV6-8 and TRBJ1-5; unclear D gene. V lost 10 bases and J 0 bases, leaving 16 bases between the germline ends. CDR3 length equals 15 residues. Germline values: CDR1 MNHGY, CDR2 SAAAGT. CDR3 region: CATLIGPYSNQPQHF. The CDR3 DNA sequence: TGTGCCACCCTCATAGGGCCTTATAGCAATCAGCCCCAGCATTTT.